The next 29 T cell receptor beta chains were all read from a single sample in a study of blood T cells in healthy people across ages. Then a second PCR, running roughly 7 to 11 cycles, was carried out with a sample-barcoded 5' primer and a J-beta primer mix. One entry per CDR3 protein results from TCRdb running MiXCR on the 5' RACE reads. Here the sample spans about 1.7 million distinct CDR3 sequences, roughly 27% being singletons. Input material: blood. The receptors shown here come from a woman aged 25-40 years in good health.

In this sample, this clonotype turned up many times. The J gene is TRBJ2-1, the V gene TRBV7-8; TRBD2 aligns across 10 bases. The CDR3 spans 14 residues. Germline CDR1 is SGHVS and CDR2 is FQNEAQ. The trim removed 8 bases at V and 4 bases at J, leaving 5 bases unmatched. The DNA for the CDR3 is TGTGCCAGCGCCGGGACTAGCGTTTACAATGAGCAGTTCTTC. Translation: CASAGTSVYNEQFF.

This clonotype was counted at least ten times. The V gene is TRBV9, the J gene TRBJ2-7, with D perhaps matching TRBD2 (6 bases). The CDR3 covers 14 residues. The germline gives CDR1 SGDLS, CDR2 YYNGEE. Trimming left V 3 bases short and J 5 bases short, with 15 bases between. The CDR3 region has the DNA TGTGCCAGCAGCGCCCGGGACTCTTGGGACGAGCAGTACTTC. This encodes CASSARDSWDEQYF.

This rearrangement joins TRBV2 to TRBJ2-7; no clear D gene. Trimming stripped 6 bases from V and 3 bases from J, with 18 bases between. The CDR3 extends over 15 amino acids. In germline, CDR1 is SNHLY, CDR2 FYNNEI. CDR3 DNA: TGTGCCAGCAGCGTAGGGTCGCACCCGAGCTACGAGCAGTACTTC. As protein: CASSVGSHPSYEQYF.

This clonotype was observed many times. The chain combines TRBV12-3 or TRBV12-4 with TRBJ2-4, with a tentative D call TRBD1 (6 bases). Trimming stripped 10 bases from V and 9 bases from J, with 16 bases between. This CDR3 has 12 residues. CDR3 loop: CAIKGGVGIQYF. CDR3 nucleotides: TGTGCCATCAAAGGGGGAGTTGGCATTCAGTACTTC.

The V and J genes are TRBV12-3 or TRBV12-4 and TRBJ1-6; no clear D gene. This CDR3 spans 9 amino acids. The V and J ends lost 5 bases and 11 bases respectively, with 1 base between them. Here the CDR3 reads CASSPPLHF. CDR3 nucleotides: TGTGCCAGCAGTCCACCCCTCCACTTT.

Points on this clonotype: A much larger clone lies one base from this, so it may be a read error. This chain connects TRBV29-1 to TRBJ2-5; 7 positions match TRBD2. The CDR3 runs to 13 residues. The germline CDR1 and CDR2 sequences are SQVTM and ANQGSEA. V dropped 0 bases and J dropped 9; count of bases not matched to a gene: 7. The DNA for the CDR3 is TGCAGCGTTGAAGAGGGAGGGCCCATGGCCCAGTACTTC. Protein sequence: CSVEEGGPMAQYF.

The chain couples TRBV29-1 to TRBJ2-1; the D gene is possibly TRBD2 (6 bases). Trimming took off 4 bases at V and 9 bases at J, with 13 bases between the two ends. Germline V lookup: CDR1 SQVTM, CDR2 ANQGSEA. The CDR3 is 12 residues long. The chain's CDR3 is CSVGSLGGEQFF. CDR3 nucleotides: TGCAGCGTTGGCTCCCTGGGGGGTGAGCAGTTCTTC.

The CDR3 DNA reads as TGTGCCAGCACCGAGGGGGGGAGTGGTAGTGAGCAGTTCTTC. Translating gives CASTEGGSGSEQFF. This chain joins TRBV7-9 and TRBJ2-1; tentatively, D is TRBD2 (7 bases). V lost 7 bases to trimming and J lost 9 bases, with 19 bases between them. CDR3 length equals 14 residues. CDR1 and CDR2 (germline): SEHNR, FQNEAQ (reference sequence).

The sample holds a few counts of this clonotype. V is TRBV3-1 and J is TRBJ2-6, with D perhaps assigned TRBD1 or TRBD2 (5 bases each). The CDR3 contains 16 residues. Per the germline V gene, CDR1 is LGHDT and CDR2 is YNNKEL (reference sequence). V lost 6 bases to trimming and J lost 0 bases, with 12 bases between them. The CDR3 sequence is CASSRNGGSGANVLTF. The CDR3 DNA reads TGTGCCAGCAGTCGCAATGGGGGCTCTGGGGCCAACGTCCTGACTTTC. The full variable domain, completed using reference TRBV3-1 and TRBJ2-6, is DTAVSQTPKYLVTQMGNDKSIKCEQNLGHDTMYWYKQDSKKFLKIMFSYNNKELIINETVPNRFSPKSPDKAHLNLHINSLELGDSAVYFCASSRNGGSGANVLTFGAGSRLTVL.

Points on this clonotype: A single base separates this from a much larger clone, so it may be a read error. The rearrangement links TRBV29-1 to TRBJ2-5; the match to TRBD1 covers 9 bases. CDR1 is SQVTM and CDR2 is ANQGSEA in the germline V gene. The length of the CDR3 is 12 residues. V dropped 6 bases and J dropped 7; count of bases not matched to a gene: 6. CDR3 protein: CSVNRGQGTQYF. The CDR3 bases are TGCAGCGTAAACAGGGGGCAGGGGACCCAGTACTTC.

The chain employs TRBV7-2 and TRBJ2-4, with TRBD1 matching 8 bases. Per germline, CDR1 SGHTA and CDR2 FQGNSA. V shed 2 bases and J 5 bases; nucleotides not matched to a gene: 11. There are 17 residues in the CDR3. CDR3 in amino acids: CASSLYSVRGPENIQYF. The CDR3 coding sequence is TGTGCCAGCAGCTTATATTCGGTCAGGGGGCCTGAAAACATTCAGTACTTC.

About this clonotype: The junction departs from the called germline gene at one end, perhaps through a read error. The chain uses TRBV6-5 and TRBJ2-7, with TRBD1 matching over 9 bases. The germline V gene has CDR1 MNHEY and CDR2 SVGAGI. The CDR3 sequence is 15 residues long. The CDR3 coding sequence is TGTGACAGCAGTTTCGAGACAGGGGGGCGATACGAGCAGTACTTC. The encoded protein is CDSSFETGGRYEQYF.

This clonotype was seen ten or more times. This rearrangement joins TRBV6-6 to TRBJ2-3; TRBD1 agrees at 7 bases. V lost 2 bases, J lost 1 base, and 3 bases stayed unmatched. This CDR3 is 15 amino acids long. Germline assignment: CDR1 MNHNY and CDR2 SVGAGI (reference sequence). The CDR3 spells CASSYIGTGTDTQYF. CDR3 bases: TGTGCCAGCAGTTACATTGGGACAGGCACAGATACGCAGTATTTT.

The rearrangement uses TRBV5-1 and TRBJ1-2, with a possible D match to TRBD1 (5 bases). V was trimmed by 3 bases and J by 0 bases, leaving 9 bases between them. The V gene's germline CDR1 is SGHRS and CDR2 YFSETQ. The CDR3 loop spans 14 amino acids. CDR3 sequence: CASSYQGTNYGYTF. CDR3 in DNA: TGCGCCAGCAGCTATCAGGGAACTAACTATGGCTACACCTTC.

The chain is built from TRBV12-3 or TRBV12-4 and TRBJ1-5, with 7 bases lining up with TRBD1. CDR3 size: 13 residues. Losses at the gene ends were 3 bases for V and 6 bases for J; bases not matched to a gene: 2. The CDR3 is CASSLDRPQPQHF. CDR3 in DNA: TGTGCCAGCAGTTTGGACAGGCCTCAGCCCCAGCATTTT.

This sequence joins TRBV6-6 and TRBJ1-5; D uncertain. Germline-derived CDR1 and CDR2 are MNHNY and SVGAGI (reference sequence). There are 16 residues in the CDR3. The V gene lost 0 bases and the J gene lost 4 bases, with 13 bases spanning the gap. For the CDR3, the DNA is TGTGCCAGCAGTTACTCGGAGAGGGCGGAGAATCAGCCCCAGCATTTT. Translation: CASSYSERAENQPQHF.

The chain is built from TRBV2 and TRBJ2-1, with a possible D match to TRBD2 (6 bases). Trimming pared 6 bases from V and 0 bases from J, leaving 15 bases between. Germline V gene sequence: CDR1 SNHLY, CDR2 FYNNEI. The CDR3 runs 16 residues. In nucleotides, the CDR3 is TGTGCCAGCAGGATCGAACAGGACTACTCCTACAATGAGCAGTTCTTC. Its translation is CASRIEQDYSYNEQFF.

The chain carries TRBV12-3 or TRBV12-4 and TRBJ1-2; no reliable D call. There are 13 residues in the CDR3. V shed 3 bases and J shed 3 bases, with 8 bases lying between them. The chain's CDR3 is CASSFVGDYGYTF. In DNA form, the CDR3 reads TGTGCCAGCAGTTTTGTTGGTGACTATGGCTACACCTTC.

This clonotype was detected a few times. The chain has TRBV7-9 and TRBJ2-7; D might be TRBD1 or TRBD2, each matching 5 bases. There are 13 residues in the CDR3. Germline V gene sequence: CDR1 SEHNR, CDR2 FQNEAQ (reference sequence). Trimming removed 8 bases from V and 6 bases from J, with 17 bases in between. The CDR3 loop reads CASVPVGATEQYF. The CDR3 coding sequence is TGTGCCAGCGTCCCGGTCGGGGCGACCGAGCAGTACTTC.

The genes are TRBV20-1 and TRBJ2-5; the D gene is possibly TRBD2 (6 bases). Gene TRBJ2-7 matches the end of the DNA better, so the J call may be wrong. Germline V gene sequence: CDR1 DFQATT, CDR2 SNEGSKA (reference sequence). CDR3 length: 17 residues. DNA for the CDR3: TGCAGTGCTAGAGCGGAGGGCCCAGTGGGGCCCCGGGACGAGCAGTACTTC. This gives the protein CSARAEGPVGPRDEQYF.

This clonotype was recorded a few times. This chain joins TRBV7-2 and TRBJ1-5, with a possible D match to TRBD1 (5 bases). The CDR3 length is 14 residues. The V gene's germline CDR1 is SGHTA and CDR2 FQGNSA. Trimming shortened V by 1 base and J by 4 bases, and 8 bases separated the two germline ends. CDR3 in amino acids: CASSLERGNQPQHF. The CDR3 DNA reads as TGTGCCAGCAGCTTAGAACGGGGGAATCAGCCCCAGCATTTT. The entire variable domain, with the rest obtained from reference TRBV7-2 and TRBJ1-5, is as follows: GAGVSQSPSNKVTEKGKDVELRCDPISGHTALYWYRQSLGQGLEFLIYFQGNSAPDKSGLPSDRFSAERTGGSVSTLTIQRTQQEDSAVYLCASSLERGNQPQHFGDGTRLSIL.

This clonotype was counted a few times. V is TRBV5-1 and J is TRBJ2-7; 9 positions match TRBD1. J gave up 3 bases and V 4 bases, and 8 bases lay outside the gene matches. The germline CDR1 and CDR2 sequences are SGHRS and YFSETQ. The CDR3 runs to 15 residues. CDR3 sequence: CASSPPGQGHYEQYF. Here the CDR3 DNA reads TGCGCCAGCAGCCCACCGGGACAGGGCCACTACGAGCAGTACTTC. The variable domain in full, with the rest retrieved from reference TRBV5-1 and TRBJ2-7, is KAGVTQTPRYLIKTRGQQVTLSCSPISGHRSVSWYQQTPGQGLQFLFEYFSETQRNKGNFPGRFSGRQFSNSRSEMNVSTLELGDSALYLCASSPPGQGHYEQYFGPGTRLTVT.

This clonotype occurred a few times. The chain is built from TRBV28 and TRBJ2-5; the D is unclear. Trimming shortened V by 7 bases and J by 2 bases, and 8 bases separated the two germline ends. Germline V CDR1 and CDR2: MDHEN, SYDVKM. The CDR3 extends over 12 amino acids. The CDR3 DNA sequence: TGTGCCAGCAACGCGTTACAAGAGACCCAGTACTTC. Encoded protein: CASNALQETQYF.

As regards this clonotype: A much larger clone lies a single base off, so this may be a read error. This chain uses TRBV27 with TRBJ2-1; D unresolved. The CDR3 loop spans 13 amino acids. Trimming removed 0 bases from V and 13 bases from J, with 13 bases in between. Germline values: CDR1 MNHEY, CDR2 SMNVEV (reference sequence). The CDR3 loop is CASSLSSKNIQFF. The CDR3 nucleotides are TGTGCCAGCAGTTTATCTTCCAAAAACATTCAGTTCTTC.

This chain links TRBV7-2 with TRBJ2-1; D unclear. Germline CDR1 reads SGHTA; CDR2 reads FQGNSA. CDR3 length: 13 residues. The ends were cut back, 1 base at V and 6 bases at J, with 7 bases in the middle. This CDR3 is CASSLEPRNEQFF. The CDR3 region has the DNA TGTGCCAGCAGCTTAGAGCCTCGCAATGAGCAGTTCTTC.

Points on this clonotype: A much larger clone is a single base away; this may be a read error. CDR3 amino acids: CASSWDRLLDEQYF. The CDR3 DNA reads as TGCGCCAGCAGCTGGGACAGACTCTTGGACGAGCAGTACTTC. The V call is TRBV5-1, the J call TRBJ2-7; TRBD1 matches at 7 bases. With 3 bases clipped from V and 5 bases from J, the junction kept 8 bases outside the gene matches. CDR1 SGHRS and CDR2 YFSETQ come from the germline V gene. The CDR3 is 14 residues long.

This clonotype was found a few times. The genes are TRBV20-1 and TRBJ2-7, with D uncertain. Germline V gene sequence: CDR1 DFQATT, CDR2 SNEGSKA (reference sequence). This CDR3 spans 11 amino acids. V shed 5 bases and J shed 5 bases, with 10 bases lying between them. CDR3 loop: CSASDWDEQYF. The CDR3 DNA is TGCAGTGCTTCCGACTGGGACGAGCAGTACTTC.

This chain joins TRBV29-1 and TRBJ2-1, with D unresolved. V was trimmed by 5 bases and J by 8 bases, leaving 22 bases between them. The germline V gene encodes CDR1 SQVTM and CDR2 ANQGSEA. This CDR3 contains 15 residues. CDR3 in amino acids: CSVSPAQLGCYEQFF. The CDR3 region has the DNA TGCAGCGTTTCCCCGGCCCAGCTTGGGTGCTATGAGCAGTTCTTC.

This chain joins TRBV9 and TRBJ2-7; TRBD1 agrees at 7 bases. Germline V gene sequence: CDR1 SGDLS, CDR2 YYNGEE. J gave up 0 bases and V 5 bases, and 17 bases lay outside the gene matches. The CDR3 runs 18 residues. The CDR3 here is CASSPTTGMGPNSYEQYF. The CDR3, as DNA: TGTGCCAGCAGTCCAACGACAGGGATGGGTCCTAACTCCTACGAGCAGTACTTC.